This T cell receptor (beta chain) was sequenced for a study of blood T cell repertoires in COVID-19. In the study overall: COVID-19 samples collected from the United States, Italy and Spain covered acute and convalescent phases. T cells, B-cell-depleted T cells, or PBMCs supplied cDNA or gDNA.

The CDR3 covers 16 residues. The V gene's germline CDR1 is SGHRS and CDR2 YFSETQ. V lost 4 bases and J lost 3; bases outside the gene matches: 10. Original analysis: Estimation of nucleated cell counts was performed using reference gene primer amplification. TCRdb's table, derived via immunoSEQ multiplex PCR, lists solely in-frame clones and lacks some. The DNA was the basis for D and trimming; V, J and clone size are from that table. This table has some 170,000 clones, 82% appearing once. Sequencing used peripheral blood. The chain couples TRBV5-1 to TRBJ1-2; 9 bases fit TRBD1. The origin of this receptor is a woman in her 70s with acute or convalescent COVID-19. CDR3 loop: CASSPTGGRSDYGYTF. The CDR3 nucleotides read TGCGCCAGCAGCCCGACAGGGGGAAGGAGTGACTATGGCTACACCTTC.